This TCR beta chain derives from a study of cytomegalovirus exposure and HLA in healthy donors. Study-wide findings and caveats: Previously analyzed data showed that most TCR beta V segments were productive at a frequency of about 87% or about 30%. CMV serostatus stood as the only immune exposure information on hand.

Vbeta (60) and Jbeta (13) primers were used in the PCR. In the authors' methods: Roughly 73 million unique TCR beta chains, around 11 million of them shared, were counted by a later analysis. The protocol was immunoSEQ multiplex PCR, while the TCRdb copy is restricted to in-frame clones and leaves out a portion. V and J calls and clone size are as listed in that table; D and trimming were resolved from the DNA. The sample lists 200,000 to 250,000 clones, about 78% occurring once. Points on this clone: Its target is unknown.

This CDR3 spans 11 amino acids. Germline loops: CDR1 SGDLS, CDR2 YYNGEE. Trimming cost V 3 bases and J 4 bases, with 4 bases left between them. The clonotype comes from a male donor in good health and CMV-seronegative. The chain recombines TRBV9 with TRBJ2-5, with D uncertain. The sample comprised PBMCs. The CDR3 DNA sequence: TGTGCCAGCAGCGACGGAGAGACCCAGTACTTC. It is translated as CASSDGETQYF.